Described below is a single T cell receptor beta chain sequence and its context. The V gene's germline CDR1 is LNHDA and CDR2 SQIVND (reference sequence). With 6 bases removed from V and 4 bases from J, the gap between germline ends came to 16 bases. The CDR3 spans 14 residues. Source study methods: Nucleated cell number was recorded as an estimate derived from reference gene primer amplification. TCRdb keeps only in-frame clones here, not all; method: immunoSEQ multiplex PCR. V and J calls plus clone size are reproduced from that table; the DNA served to infer D and trimming. Found here are 110,000 or so clones, about 86% of them singletons; the top ten hold approximately 8%. The entry originates in a study of blood T cell repertoires in COVID-19. Across the study: Sites in the United States, Italy and Spain provided acute and convalescent COVID-19 samples. Sources were T cells, B-cell-depleted T cells, or PBMCs; the material itself was cDNA or gDNA.

Sequenced material: peripheral blood. The chain joins TRBV19 to TRBJ2-7; a possible D gene is TRBD2 (6 bases). This TCR was sampled from a man aged 65 to 85 who had recovered from COVID-19. DNA of the CDR3: TGTGCCAGTAGCACGACTAGGGATATATACGAGCAGTACTTC. The encoded protein is CASSTTRDIYEQYF.